A selection of T cell receptor beta chains follows, all from one sample in a study of blood T cell repertoires in COVID-19. This table comes from immunoSEQ multiplex PCR, and its TCRdb copy is limited to in-frame clones, with some not included. The sample includes over 130,000 clones, less than 85% of them seen just once. Sample: PBMCs or T cells enriched from blood (not recorded which). These receptors came from a woman under 30 who had been exposed to COVID-19. Each CDR3 is given with its conserved first and last residue. The D gene is left open where the match is weak. Rows may omit the clone size; those that give it use once, few, many or a size class.

>TRBD2|TRBJ2-5|TRBV4-3|once
CASSHSGTSGQETQYF
TGCGCCAGCAGCCATTCCGGGACTAGCGGCCAAGAGACCCAGTACTTC
>-|TRBJ2-1|TRBV7-9|-
CASSLGLAGNEQFF
TGTGCCAGCAGCTTAGGGCTAGCAGGCAATGAGCAGTTCTTC
>-|TRBJ1-1|TRBV28|-
CASRMGHYTFF
TGTGCCAGCCGAATGGGACATTATACTTTCTTT
>-|TRBJ2-1|TRBV3-1/TRBV3-2|-
CASSQDYGQSYNEQFF
TGTGCCAGCAGCCAAGATTATGGACAGTCTTACAATGAGCAGTTCTTC
>-|TRBJ2-3|TRBV19|-
CASSTLTTTDTQYF
TGTGCCAGTAGTACTCTGACTACCACAGATACGCAGTATTTT
>-|TRBJ1-2|TRBV18|-
CASSPQDTGGYTF
TGTGCCAGCTCACCGCAAGATACTGGTGGCTACACCTTC
>-|TRBJ1-5|TRBV21-1|-
CASRTPGHSNQPQHF
TGTGCCAGCAGAACACCAGGACATAGCAATCAGCCCCAGCATTTT
>-|TRBJ2-5|TRBV6-1|few
CASSEHSTVQETQYF
TGTGCCAGCAGTGAACATTCTACGGTACAAGAGACCCAGTACTTC
>TRBD2|TRBJ2-1|TRBV7-2|-
CASSFPTSGNDEQFF
TGTGCCAGCAGCTTTCCGACTAGCGGGAATGATGAGCAGTTCTTC
>TRBD1|TRBJ1-3|TRBV11-2|-
CASSLGQGIAGNTIYF
TGTGCCAGCAGCCTGGGACAGGGGATTGCTGGAAACACCATATATTTT
>TRBD1|TRBJ1-5|TRBV30|-
CAWSVGQGHYSNQPQHF
TGTGCCTGGAGTGTTGGACAGGGCCATTATAGCAATCAGCCCCAGCATTTT
>-|TRBJ1-1|TRBV10-2|-
CASSGPETNTEAFF
TGCGCCAGCAGTGGGCCAGAAACAAACACTGAAGCTTTCTTT
>TRBD1|TRBJ1-4|TRBV12-3/TRBV12-4|once
CASSPGTGEKLFF
TGTGCCAGCAGTCCCGGGACAGGTGAAAAACTGTTTTTT
>-|TRBJ1-5|TRBV5-8|few
CASSNTGISNQPQHF
TGTGCCAGCAGCAATACAGGGATAAGCAATCAGCCCCAGCATTTT
>TRBD2|TRBJ2-7|TRBV11-3|-
CASSLAGGGLAGQQYF
TGTGCCAGCAGCTTAGCCGGAGGGGGACTAGCGGGACAGCAGTACTTC
>TRBD2|TRBJ2-1|TRBV14|-
CASSPTAGLAGVSSYNEQFF
TGTGCCAGCAGCCCTACAGCGGGACTAGCGGGAGTGAGCTCCTACAATGAGCAGTTCTTC
>-|TRBJ2-1|TRBV9|-
CASGDGRTYNEQFF
TGTGCCAGCGGGGATGGACGGACTTACAATGAGCAGTTCTTC
>TRBD2|TRBJ2-1|TRBV10-1|once
CASSASGANYNEQFF
TGCGCCAGCAGTGCTAGCGGGGCGAACTACAATGAGCAGTTCTTC
>TRBD1|TRBJ1-2|TRBV27|-
CASSRWDRDSYGYTF
TGTGCCAGCAGTCGCTGGGACAGGGATTCCTATGGCTACACCTTC
>-|TRBJ1-6|TRBV6-5|few
CASRIDGGSNSPLHF
TGTGCCAGCAGGATCGACGGAGGAAGCAATTCACCCCTCCACTTT
>TRBD1|TRBJ1-2|TRBV9|-
CASSPKPRQGFRYGYTF
TGTGCCAGCAGCCCAAAACCCAGACAGGGCTTTCGGTATGGCTACACCTTC
>TRBD2|TRBJ2-2|TRBV5-4|-
CASSLGKLAGDTGELFF
TGTGCCAGCAGCTTGGGTAAACTAGCGGGGGACACCGGGGAGCTGTTTTTT
>TRBD1|TRBJ2-2|TRBV19|-
CASRAGTANTGELFF
TGTGCCAGTAGAGCCGGGACAGCTAACACCGGGGAGCTGTTTTTT
>-|TRBJ1-2|TRBV7-9|-
CASSLEQWGYTF
TGTGCCAGCAGCTTAGAGCAATGGGGCTACACCTTC
>-|TRBJ1-2|TRBV30|-
CAWTLPQVYYGYTF
TGTGCCTGGACCCTCCCCCAGGTTTACTATGGCTACACCTTC
>TRBD1|TRBJ1-2|TRBV7-9|-
CASSLKAGTAGYGYTF
TGTGCCAGCAGCCTTAAAGCCGGGACAGCCGGCTATGGCTACACCTTC
>TRBD1|TRBJ2-5|TRBV30|-
CAWSDKRTGGRETQYF
TGTGCCTGGAGTGACAAAAGGACAGGGGGCCGGGAGACCCAGTACTTC
>TRBD2|TRBJ2-1|TRBV7-2|once
CASSLRTSGSFMVLNEQFF
TGTGCCAGCAGCTTGAGGACTAGCGGTTCTTTTATGGTGTTGAATGAGCAGTTCTTC
>-|TRBJ2-7|TRBV3-1/TRBV3-2|-
CASSQETLRARSYEQYF
TGTGCCAGCAGCCAAGAGACCCTGCGGGCCCGCTCCTACGAGCAGTACTTC
>TRBD1|TRBJ2-3|TRBV27|-
CASMDTGGGDTQYF
TGTGCCAGCATGGATACAGGGGGTGGGGATACGCAGTATTTT
>TRBD1|TRBJ2-1|TRBV10-1|-
CASSGQGYNEQFF
TGCGCCAGCAGTGGACAGGGATACAATGAGCAGTTCTTC
>-|TRBJ2-7|TRBV16|-
CASSQSSQAKQYF
TGTGCCAGCAGCCAATCGTCTCAGGCCAAGCAGTACTTC
>-|TRBJ1-1|TRBV28|once
CASSFTGITTEAFF
TGTGCCAGCAGTTTTACAGGGATAACTACTGAAGCTTTCTTT
>TRBD2|TRBJ2-1|TRBV19|-
CASLLLAGNFTDEQFF
TGTGCCAGCCTATTACTAGCGGGAAATTTCACGGATGAGCAGTTCTTC
>-|TRBJ2-4|TRBV3-1/TRBV3-2|-
CASSQEAGTLAKNIQYF
TGTGCCAGCAGCCAAGAGGCGGGGACCTTAGCCAAAAACATTCAGTACTTC
>TRBD2|TRBJ2-7|TRBV4-1|-
CASSQSGRALGEQYF
TGCGCCAGCAGCCAAAGCGGGAGGGCTCTGGGCGAGCAGTACTTC
>TRBD1|TRBJ2-3|TRBV28|once
CASSGDKGTGYTDTQYF
TGTGCCAGCTCCGGAGATAAGGGGACAGGGTACACAGATACGCAGTATTTT
>-|TRBJ2-1|TRBV15|-
CATSSSLRPDNEQFF
TGTGCCACCAGCAGTAGCCTCCGACCTGACAATGAGCAGTTCTTC